This T cell receptor beta chain was documented in a study of blood T cell repertoires in COVID-19. About the study: Acute-phase and convalescent COVID-19 samples originated in the United States, Italy and Spain. The cDNA or gDNA used as material had been derived from T cells, B-cell-depleted T cells, or PBMCs.

As originally analysed: Nucleated cell counts were estimated from reference gene primer amplification. The protocol was immunoSEQ multiplex PCR, while the TCRdb copy is restricted to in-frame clones and leaves out a portion. The DNA was the basis for D and trimming; V, J and clone size are from that table. The sample carries some 220,000 clones, roughly 80% recorded once. Per the germline V gene, CDR1 is SSHAT and CDR2 is FNYEAQ (reference sequence). This CDR3 contains 16 residues. Trimming cost V 5 bases and J 4 bases; bases outside gene matches: 10. V is TRBV7-7 and J is TRBJ2-5; 10 bases line up with TRBD2. Material: peripheral blood. The clonotype originates from a woman under 40 who had recovered from COVID-19. The CDR3 DNA follows: TGTGCCAGCAGCCCGGGAGCGGGAGGGCCGGCAGAGACCCAGTACTTC. This sequence encodes CASSPGAGGPAETQYF.